This passage covers 15 T cell receptor beta chains from one sample sequenced in a study of cytomegalovirus exposure and HLA in healthy donors. 13 Jbeta primers and 60 Vbeta primers were used for the PCR. Sequencing used immunoSEQ multiplex PCR; TCRdb keeps in-frame clones, though not all of them. The table has 100,000 to 150,000 clones, roughly 86% seen once; the top ten hold more than 1.5%. Sequenced sample: PBMCs. These receptor sequences come from a young man in good health and CMV-seronegative.

The J gene is TRBJ1-6, the V gene TRBV27, with TRBD1 matching over 7 bases. With 3 bases clipped from V and 4 bases from J, the junction kept 3 bases outside the gene matches. The germline CDR1 and CDR2 sequences are MNHEY and SMNVEV (reference sequence). This CDR3 spans 15 amino acids. The CDR3 bases are TGTGCCAGCAGTTTTGACAGGGCGTATAATTCACCCCTCCACTTT. Amino acids: CASSFDRAYNSPLHF.

This clone showed up just a few times. The chain recombines TRBV10-3 with TRBJ1-1; no reliable D call. Germline CDR1 reads ENHRY; CDR2 reads SYGVKD. The CDR3 length is 13 residues. V gave up 6 bases and J gave up 5 bases, with 13 bases separating them. The CDR3 DNA is TGTGCCATCAGCGGCCCCGCGGGGACTGAAGCTTTCTTT. Its protein product is CAISGPAGTEAFF.

This clone has a handful of counts. The chain uses TRBV5-4 and TRBJ1-2; D unclear. Germline values: CDR1 SGHNT, CDR2 YYREEE (reference sequence). The CDR3 extends over 13 amino acids. Between the trimmed V and J ends, which lost 0 bases and 8 bases, there was a span of 11 bases. The CDR3 is CASSLAGIDGYTF. The CDR3, as DNA: TGTGCCAGCAGCTTGGCGGGAATCGACGGCTACACCTTC.

The chain is built from TRBV5-1 and TRBJ2-3, with TRBD2 as a possible D gene (6 bases). Germline CDR1 reads SGHRS; CDR2 reads YFSETQ. Trimming left V 3 bases short and J 0 bases short, with 8 bases between. The CDR3 consists of 14 residues. The CDR3 DNA reads TGCGCCAGCAGCTGGGACTTAAGCACAGATACGCAGTATTTT. This codes for CASSWDLSTDTQYF.

As concerns this clone: Other DNA sequences in the sample encode the same CDR3. The chain recombines TRBV14 with TRBJ1-2; possible D gene TRBD1, 5 bases. V lost 4 bases, J lost 4 bases, and 10 bases lay in between. Germline V gives CDR1 SGHDN, CDR2 FVKESK. This CDR3 has 13 amino acids. CDR3 coding DNA: TGTGCCAGCAGCCCAAACAGGCTCTATGGCTACACCTTC. Translating gives CASSPNRLYGYTF.

The V gene is TRBV7-8, the J gene TRBJ2-5; maybe TRBD1 (6 bases). CDR1 and CDR2 (germline): SGHVS, FQNEAQ. This CDR3 spans 16 amino acids. V lost 7 bases and J lost 5, with 23 bases in between. The DNA of the CDR3 is TGTGCCAGCATACGGAACCGGGACATAAACCGGGAGACCCAGTACTTC. Protein product: CASIRNRDINRETQYF.

This chain links TRBV6-5 with TRBJ1-2, with a weak D call TRBD1 (6 bases). CDR1 is MNHEY and CDR2 is SVGAGI in the germline V gene. This CDR3 contains 13 residues. The germline V and J ends were trimmed by 2 bases and 4 bases, with 8 bases remaining between them. Here the CDR3 reads CASSYLQGYGYTF. As DNA, the CDR3 is TGTGCCAGCAGTTACCTACAGGGCTATGGCTACACCTTC.

For this clone: Mismatch with germline at one junction end may stem from a read error. The rearrangement joins TRBV6-1 to TRBJ2-3; TRBD2 is a possible D gene (7 bases). CDR1 and CDR2 from the germline V gene are MNHNS and SASEGT. The CDR3 has 15 residues. The CDR3 nucleotides read TGTGCCAGCAGAGAAGGGGGGGGCGGGGCAGATACGCAGTATTTT. This translates into CASREGGGGADTQYF.

V and J are TRBV2 and TRBJ1-2, with 8 nucleotides matching TRBD1. The germline V gene encodes CDR1 SNHLY and CDR2 FYNNEI. Losses at the gene ends were 6 bases for V and 7 bases for J; bases not matched to a gene: 10. This CDR3 comprises 14 residues. The CDR3 bases are TGTGCCAGCAGGGACAGGGACCTTATTGGTGGCTACACCTTC. Its protein product is CASRDRDLIGGYTF.

The rearrangement joins TRBV29-1 to TRBJ2-3; 8 bases are a match to TRBD2. Germline trimming cut 1 base from V and 10 bases from J; bases unmatched to any gene: 1. The CDR3 runs to 11 residues. Germline CDR1 and CDR2: SQVTM and ANQGSEA. CDR3 sequence reads: CSVEVAGPQYF. For the CDR3, the DNA is TGCAGCGTTGAAGTAGCGGGACCGCAGTATTTT.

The sample holds a few counts of this clone. The rearrangement uses TRBV5-5 and TRBJ1-5; 8 nucleotides line up with TRBD1. Looked up from germline, CDR1 is SGHKS and CDR2 is YYEKEE (reference sequence). V lost 3 bases, J lost 9 bases, and 11 bases stayed unmatched. The CDR3 is 15 residues long. CDR3 loop: CASSSLGQVGRPQHF. In DNA form, the CDR3 reads TGTGCCAGCAGCTCTCTGGGACAGGTGGGAAGGCCCCAGCATTTT.

The rearrangement links TRBV7-2 to TRBJ1-2; D possibly corresponds to TRBD1 (6 bases). Germline V gene sequence: CDR1 SGHTA, CDR2 FQGNSA. CDR3 length: 12 amino acids. Trimming left V 5 bases short and J 8 bases short, with 12 bases between. The CDR3 loop reads CASSLQGGGYTF. The CDR3 DNA follows: TGTGCCAGCAGCCTACAGGGTGGCGGCTACACCTTC.

This clone occurred a few times. This chain joins TRBV6-6 and TRBJ2-5; the match to TRBD2 covers 11 bases. After removal of 2 bases from V and 3 bases from J, the junction contained 5 bases not matched to a gene. Germline loops: CDR1 MNHNY, CDR2 SVGAGI (reference sequence). The CDR3 loop spans 16 amino acids. Here the CDR3 reads CASSYVVAGGEETQYF. CDR3 in DNA: TGTGCCAGCAGTTACGTGGTAGCGGGGGGGGAAGAGACCCAGTACTTC.

The chain has TRBV29-1 and TRBJ1-2; TRBD1 matches at 8 bases. V trimming: 6 bases; J trimming: 0 bases; junction bases outside the gene matches: 6. The CDR3 is made up of 14 amino acids. Germline V CDR1 and CDR2: SQVTM, ANQGSEA. CDR3 protein: CSVRGTGPNYGYTF. The CDR3 DNA follows: TGCAGCGTGAGGGGGACAGGACCTAACTATGGCTACACCTTC.

A note on this clone: The same CDR3 is also encoded by other DNA sequences in this sample. The chain combines TRBV27 with TRBJ1-2; 7 positions agree with TRBD1. This CDR3 comprises 15 residues. After removal of 3 bases from V and 8 bases from J, the junction contained 12 bases not matched to a gene. Germline V gene sequence: CDR1 MNHEY, CDR2 SMNVEV (reference sequence). Here the CDR3 DNA reads TGTGCCAGCAGTTTTATGCAGGGGGTTGCCTACGGCTACACCTTC. It is translated as CASSFMQGVAYGYTF.